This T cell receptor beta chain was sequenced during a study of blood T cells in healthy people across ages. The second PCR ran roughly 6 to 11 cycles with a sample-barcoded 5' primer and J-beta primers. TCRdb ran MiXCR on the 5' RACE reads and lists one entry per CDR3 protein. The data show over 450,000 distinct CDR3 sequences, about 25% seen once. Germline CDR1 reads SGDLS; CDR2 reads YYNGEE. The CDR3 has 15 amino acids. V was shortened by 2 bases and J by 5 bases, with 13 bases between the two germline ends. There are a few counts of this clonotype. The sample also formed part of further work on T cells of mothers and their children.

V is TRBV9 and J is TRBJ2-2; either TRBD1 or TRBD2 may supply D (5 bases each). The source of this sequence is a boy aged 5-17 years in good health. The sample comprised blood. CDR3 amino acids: CASSVRGSGTGELFF. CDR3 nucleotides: TGTGCCAGCAGCGTTCGGGGCTCTGGGACCGGGGAGCTGTTTTTT.